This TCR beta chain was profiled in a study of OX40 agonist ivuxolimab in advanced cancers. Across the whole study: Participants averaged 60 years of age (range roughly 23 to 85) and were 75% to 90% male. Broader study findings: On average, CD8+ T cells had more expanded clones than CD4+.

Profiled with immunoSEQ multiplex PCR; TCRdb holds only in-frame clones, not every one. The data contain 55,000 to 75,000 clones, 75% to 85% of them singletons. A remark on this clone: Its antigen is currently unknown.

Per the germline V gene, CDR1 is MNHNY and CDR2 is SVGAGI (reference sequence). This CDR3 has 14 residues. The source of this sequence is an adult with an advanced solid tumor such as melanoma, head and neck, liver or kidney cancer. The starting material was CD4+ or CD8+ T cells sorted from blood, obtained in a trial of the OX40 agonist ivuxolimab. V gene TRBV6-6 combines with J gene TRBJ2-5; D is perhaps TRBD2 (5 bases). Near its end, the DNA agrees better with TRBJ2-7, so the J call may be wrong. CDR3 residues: CASRQLGLDGEQYF. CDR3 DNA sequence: TGTGCCAGCAGGCAACTAGGGCTGGATGGCGAGCAGTACTTC.